The 10 T cell receptor beta chains presented below share a single source sample, sequenced in a study of cytomegalovirus exposure and HLA in healthy donors. The primer mix had 60 Vbeta and 13 Jbeta primers. Generated by immunoSEQ multiplex PCR, the TCRdb table keeps only in-frame clones and is missing some. The data contain more than 150,000 clones, over 75% of them singletons. The sequencing input was PBMCs. The receptors come from a girl under three years old in good health and CMV-seronegative.

This clone was seen only once. V and J are TRBV7-3 and TRBJ2-3, with D possibly being TRBD1 (5 bases). Trimming took off 5 bases at V and 3 bases at J, with 9 bases between the two ends. The CDR3 has 13 residues. The germline gives CDR1 SGHTA, CDR2 FQGTGA. In nucleotides, the CDR3 is TGTGCCAGCAGCCTCAGACAGACAGATACGCAGTATTTT. Residues: CASSLRQTDTQYF.

The V gene is TRBV5-5, the J gene TRBJ2-3; 7 nucleotides line up with TRBD1. The CDR3 spans 14 residues. Germline V CDR1 and CDR2: SGHKS, YYEKEE (reference sequence). J gave up 0 bases and V 2 bases, and 0 bases lay outside the gene matches. DNA of the CDR3: TGTGCCAGCAGCTTACAGGGGAGCACAGATACGCAGTATTTT. Its translation: CASSLQGSTDTQYF.

The DNA of the CDR3 is TGTGCCAGTAGTATTCGGGGACTAGCGGGAGGGGTAAGGAGGCAGTTCTTC. This gives the protein CASSIRGLAGGVRRQFF. This chain links TRBV19 with TRBJ2-1; 16 bases map to TRBD2. The length of the CDR3 is 17 residues. Germline V lookup: CDR1 LNHDA, CDR2 SQIVND (reference sequence). V dropped 3 bases and J dropped 12; count of bases not matched to a gene: 11.

The J gene is TRBJ2-7, the V gene TRBV19, with D possibly being TRBD1 (5 bases). The CDR3 is 12 residues long. Trimming removed 5 bases from V and 6 bases from J, with 11 bases in between. The germline V gene encodes CDR1 LNHDA and CDR2 SQIVND (reference sequence). CDR3: CASSYGTGEQYF. The CDR3 bases are TGTGCCAGTAGTTATGGTACAGGCGAGCAGTACTTC.

This chain uses TRBV5-1 with TRBJ2-7, with 14 bases that match TRBD2. The J segment lost 5 bases and the V segment lost 3 bases, leaving 7 bases of the junction unmatched. Germline V lookup: CDR1 SGHRS, CDR2 YFSETQ. The CDR3 extends over 16 amino acids. CDR3 sequence reads: CASSSEGTSGRDEQYF. CDR3 DNA: TGCGCCAGCAGCTCCGAAGGGACTAGCGGGAGAGACGAGCAGTACTTC.

The V gene is TRBV30, the J gene TRBJ2-1, with 8 nucleotides matching TRBD1. This CDR3 has 15 residues. Germline CDR1 is GTSNPN and CDR2 is SVGIG (reference sequence). V shed 0 bases, J shed 8 bases, and the junction held 9 bases outside the gene matches. CDR3 in amino acids: CAWSVPRQGRYEQFF. CDR3 nucleotides: TGTGCCTGGAGTGTACCCCGACAGGGGAGGTATGAGCAGTTCTTC.

As concerns this clone: Other DNA sequences within the sample encode an identical CDR3. The chain couples TRBV7-3 to TRBJ2-7; possibly TRBD2 for D (6 bases). CDR1 and CDR2 from the germline V gene are SGHTA and FQGTGA. This CDR3 region has 14 residues. The V end lost 0 bases, the J end lost 0 bases, and 6 bases lay between the germline ends. This chain's CDR3 is CASSLTGGSYEQYF. CDR3 bases: TGTGCCAGCAGCTTAACGGGGGGCTCCTACGAGCAGTACTTC.

V is TRBV27 and J is TRBJ2-1; no clear D. The germline V gene encodes CDR1 MNHEY and CDR2 SMNVEV (reference sequence). The germline V and J ends were trimmed by 5 bases and 13 bases, with 12 bases remaining between them. The CDR3 consists of 11 residues. The CDR3 DNA follows: TGTGCCAGCAGTCGTGGGCGTAAACAGTTCTTC. Its translation: CASSRGRKQFF.

The chain carries TRBV5-1 and TRBJ1-1; D remains unclear. CDR1 and CDR2 from the germline V gene are SGHRS and YFSETQ. This CDR3 has 15 amino acids. With 0 bases removed from V and 3 bases from J, the gap between germline ends came to 12 bases. CDR3 in amino acids: CASSLAPGRDTEAFF. CDR3 DNA: TGCGCCAGCAGCTTGGCCCCGGGGAGGGACACTGAAGCTTTCTTT.

Only a few counts were recorded for this clone. J is TRBJ2-7 and V is TRBV2, with D tentatively TRBD1 (5 bases). The germline V and J ends were trimmed by 7 bases and 1 base, with 20 bases remaining between them. Germline loops: CDR1 SNHLY, CDR2 FYNNEI. This CDR3 has 16 residues. The DNA for the CDR3 is TGTGCCAGCATCCGCGACAGCCTAATTCCTTCCTACGAGCAGTACTTC. This translates into CASIRDSLIPSYEQYF. Looking up the rest from reference TRBV2 and TRBJ2-7 gives the full variable domain: EPEVTQTPSHQVTQMGQEVILRCVPISNHLYFYWYRQILGQKVEFLVSFYNNEISEKSEIFDDQFSVERPDGSNFTLKIRSTKLEDSAMYFCASIRDSLIPSYEQYFGPGTRLTVT.